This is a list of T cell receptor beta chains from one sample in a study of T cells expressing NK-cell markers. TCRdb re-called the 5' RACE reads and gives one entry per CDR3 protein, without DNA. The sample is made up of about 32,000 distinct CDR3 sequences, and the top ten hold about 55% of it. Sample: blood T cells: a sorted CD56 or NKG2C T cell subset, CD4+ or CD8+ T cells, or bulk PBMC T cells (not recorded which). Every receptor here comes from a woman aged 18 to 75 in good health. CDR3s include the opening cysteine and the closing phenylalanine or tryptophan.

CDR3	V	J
CASSQAGNSYEQYF	TRBV3-1	TRBJ2-7
CFRGRGYEQYF	TRBV29-1	TRBJ2-7
CASSLTDNQPQHF	TRBV27	TRBJ1-5
CASSYSGASDEQYF	TRBV6-5	TRBJ2-7
CASSLARESTGELFF	TRBV5-1	TRBJ2-2
CASSDRENTGELFF	TRBV2	TRBJ2-2
CATSRDGTSTDTQYF	TRBV15	TRBJ2-3
CSVQQNTEAFF	TRBV29-1	TRBJ1-1
CSAPHERTVTYEQYF	TRBV20-1	TRBJ2-7
CASPFREGQDTQYF	TRBV2	TRBJ2-3
CASSLSPVRELYTGELFF	TRBV5-1	TRBJ2-2
CASRDQGEGQETQYF	TRBV2	TRBJ2-5
CASGLVVGDTQYF	TRBV12-5	TRBJ2-3
CASWADREIQETQYF	TRBV28	TRBJ2-5
CASTVMPTGGIQYF	TRBV5-6	TRBJ2-4
CASSFPATTLDEKLFF	TRBV7-6	TRBJ1-4
CSARDLTSRDGTYEQYF	TRBV20-1	TRBJ2-7
CASSLTGGTNEKLFF	TRBV7-3	TRBJ1-4
CASSLGSGRSYGYTF	TRBV11-2	TRBJ1-2
CASSLLPGGSYEQYF	TRBV27	TRBJ2-7
CASSHLRAGLSTDTQYF	TRBV27	TRBJ2-3
CASSLTGEGVGVNTEAFF	TRBV7-3	TRBJ1-1
CASRGNTGELFF	TRBV2	TRBJ2-2
CASKNGHPQETQYF	TRBV6-1	TRBJ2-5
CASSPPGREPLHF	TRBV7-2	TRBJ1-6
CASSQEWSMGSYNEQFF	TRBV3-1	TRBJ2-1
CSLAGQGGDTQYF	TRBV29-1	TRBJ2-3
CASSAGQAGEQYF	TRBV9	TRBJ2-7
CASSVNREGYGYTF	TRBV9	TRBJ1-2
CASSLETATNEKLFF	TRBV7-8	TRBJ1-4